Reported below is one T cell receptor (beta chain). Its binding antigen is unknown. No clone much larger than this one lies a single base away; base qualities are absent. The data were taken from a study of CD8 T cells in Susac syndrome (dated by TCRdb to 2018 to 2020). Turning to the overall study: Whether CD8+ T cell activation and differentiation in Susac syndrome was antigen driven was tested using repertoire sequencing. The study compared CD8+ T cell repertoire clonality among 12 healthy donors, about 14 Susac syndrome patients and approximately 16 multiple sclerosis patients. The full study reports these points: The number of individuals in the TCR sequencing and HLA analysis was recognized as being relatively small.

RNA was extracted with the RNeasy kit and about 0.5 to 1 ug was reverse transcribed using random hexamers. The immunoSEQ multiplex PCR assay, covering 54 Vbeta and 13 Jbeta segments, was used to amplify TCR beta CDR3 regions. PCR amplification bias was corrected by using a synthetic template baseline for primer optimization and computational correction. Turning to the authors' computational methods: Only productive sequences were kept, with reads annotated to V, D and J genes according to IMGT and analyzed in immunoSEQ Analyzer. Clonality was calculated as one minus the Shannon entropy normalized by log2 of the number of productive unique sequences. For each patient and control, public and private clones were evaluated among the 100 most prevalent clones. Susac-specific clones were defined as absent from healthy and MS cohorts, over a thousand published viral clones and other ImmuneACCESS disease sequences. TCRdb trimmed the raw reads at Q25, called clones with MiXCR and kept productive beta chains. Entries are consolidated by CDR3 protein sequence, retaining the most common genes and DNA. The V and J calls, along with clone size, are taken from TCRdb and not from the paper's own processing. This sample is represented by some 300,000 distinct CDR3 sequences; approximately 91% of them were singletons. Of the sample, approximately 0.18% falls within the top ten clones.

High-throughput TCR beta sequencing profiled peripheral blood CD8+ and CD4+ T cells from healthy donors, Susac syndrome patients and multiple sclerosis patients. Treatment-naive patients with stable or active relapsing-remitting disease fulfilling revised McDonald criteria were used as multiple sclerosis controls. Bulk CD8+ and CD4+ T cells were purified magnetically by negative isolation, whereas CD8+ TEMRA cells were enriched by FACS. Blood was drawn into EDTA tubes, processed within 24 hours, and PBMCs were isolated by density gradient centrifugation. PBMCs destined for TCR sequencing were cryopreserved in liquid nitrogen and later thawed in a 37 °C water bath. Purity of sorted or isolated CD4+, CD8+ and CD8+ TEMRA cells was at least 90%. This sequence originates from a human donor with multiple sclerosis. Material: CD8+ T cells from PBMCs.

The CDR3 has the sequence CASSLQGDGTYNEQFF. Read as DNA, the sequence is TGTGCCAGCAGTTTACAGGGAGACGGGACCTACAATGAGCAGTTCTTC. Recombination connected TRBV27 to TRBJ2-1; the D gene may be TRBD1 or TRBD2, since each aligns over 5 bases. Trimming at the junction amounts to 2 bases on V and 2 bases on J, and the germline ends lie 13 bases apart. Via the germline V gene (reference sequence), CDR1 is MNHEY and CDR2 SMNVEV. The CDR3 numbers 16 residues from cysteine through phenylalanine. Only CDR3 DNA is held: 48 bases, read in frame from base 1.